This T cell receptor (beta chain) was observed in a study of CD8+CD57+ T cells in acquired aplastic anemia. This clonotype has just one count. One end of the junction does not line up with germline, which may come from a read error. Profiles of TCR beta VDJ and CDR3 were generated from a genomic DNA template. MiXCR was run by TCRdb on the reads, yielding one entry per CDR3 protein. The sample has fewer than 85,000 distinct CDR3 sequences; about three quarters are singletons. All patients picked for sequencing had shown, by flow cytometry, an expansion of CD8+CD57+ cells. This TCR was sampled from a human donor with aplastic anemia. Specimen: sorted CD4+, CD8+, or CD8+CD57+ T cells (not recorded which) from PBMCs.

As DNA, the CDR3 is TGCGCCAGCAGTGAGAGGCCCGACACCGGGGGGCTGTTTTTT. It is translated as CASSERPDTGGLFF. The chain uses TRBV10-1 and TRBJ2-2; a possible D gene is TRBD2 (6 bases). CDR1 and CDR2 (germline): WNHNN, SYGVQD (reference sequence). This CDR3 spans 14 amino acids.